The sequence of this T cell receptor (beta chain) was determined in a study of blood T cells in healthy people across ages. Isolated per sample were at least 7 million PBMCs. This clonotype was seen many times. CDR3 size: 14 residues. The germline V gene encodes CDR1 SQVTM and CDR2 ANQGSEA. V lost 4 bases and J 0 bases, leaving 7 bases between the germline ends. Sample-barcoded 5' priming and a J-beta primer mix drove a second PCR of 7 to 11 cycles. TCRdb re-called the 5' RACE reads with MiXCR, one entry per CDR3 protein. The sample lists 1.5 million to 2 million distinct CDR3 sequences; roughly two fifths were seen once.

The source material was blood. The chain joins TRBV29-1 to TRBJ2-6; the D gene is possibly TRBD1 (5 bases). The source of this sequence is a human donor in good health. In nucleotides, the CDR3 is TGCAGCGTTGCCGGACACTCTGGGGCCAACGTCCTGACTTTC. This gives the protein CSVAGHSGANVLTF.